One and the same sample provided the 10 T cell receptor beta chains below, sequenced in a study of graft-versus-host responses after intestinal transplantation. For these TCRs, the target antigens are not known. Clones were sequenced by immunoSEQ multiplex PCR, and TCRdb holds only the in-frame ones, with some missing. The table has tens of thousands of clones, about 89% seen once; the top ten hold around 2.7%. The source was unstimulated CD8+ T cells sorted from spleen or lymph node cells, collected before intestinal transplant. The source is a human donor who received an intestinal transplant.

This rearrangement joins TRBV6-1 to TRBJ1-2; no clear D. The germline CDR1 and CDR2 sequences are MNHNS and SASEGT. This CDR3 comprises 14 residues. The V end lost 1 base, the J end lost 5 bases, and 11 bases lay between the germline ends. The CDR3 nucleotides are TGTGCCAGCAGTGAAGGCCCAGGCCTTTATGGCTACACCTTC. Encoded protein: CASSEGPGLYGYTF.

This rearrangement joins TRBV27 to TRBJ1-1; D remains ambiguous. Trimming shortened V by 8 bases and J by 3 bases, and 13 bases separated the two germline ends. CDR1 MNHEY and CDR2 SMNVEV come from the germline V gene (reference sequence). The CDR3 runs to 13 residues. This CDR3 reads CASSPLADTEAFF. DNA of the CDR3: TGTGCCAGCTCCCCCCTGGCGGACACTGAAGCTTTCTTT.

The chain recombines TRBV13 with TRBJ1-2; the D is unclear. Germline CDR1 and CDR2: PRHDT and FYEKMQ (reference sequence). The CDR3 is made up of 12 amino acids. The germline V and J ends were trimmed by 4 bases and 6 bases, with 9 bases remaining between them. CDR3 sequence (DNA): TGTGCCAGCAGCTACGACGGAGATGGCTACACCTTC. This codes for CASSYDGDGYTF.

This sequence joins TRBV10-1 and TRBJ1-2, with 8 bases that match TRBD1. Germline CDR1 WNHNN, CDR2 SYGVQD (reference sequence). V was pared by 3 bases and J by 7 bases, with 4 bases of the junction left unmatched. This CDR3 is 13 amino acids long. CDR3 sequence reads: CASSDGTGSGYTF. The CDR3 DNA reads as TGCGCCAGCAGTGACGGGACAGGCTCTGGCTACACCTTC.

This chain connects TRBV2 to TRBJ2-1; 8 positions match TRBD1. The germline CDR1 and CDR2 sequences are SNHLY and FYNNEI. The CDR3 totals 14 residues. V dropped 6 bases and J dropped 7; count of bases not matched to a gene: 8. Here the CDR3 reads CASRPGQERNEQFF. The CDR3 DNA follows: TGTGCCAGCAGACCGGGACAGGAGAGGAATGAGCAGTTCTTC. The entire variable domain, with the rest obtained from reference TRBV2 and TRBJ2-1, is as follows: EPEVTQTPSHQVTQMGQEVILRCVPISNHLYFYWYRQILGQKVEFLVSFYNNEISEKSEIFDDQFSVERPDGSNFTLKIRSTKLEDSAMYFCASRPGQERNEQFFGPGTRLTVL.

The rearrangement links TRBV5-4 to TRBJ2-1, with a weak D call TRBD2 (5 bases). CDR1 is SGHNT and CDR2 is YYREEE in the germline V gene (reference sequence). CDR3 length: 13 residues. V lost 3 bases to trimming and J lost 9 bases, with 13 bases between them. The CDR3 coding sequence is TGTGCCAGCAGCTCGGGTGGGGAGTCTGAGCAGTTCTTC. Translation: CASSSGGESEQFF.

This sequence joins TRBV6-1 and TRBJ1-2, with 7 bases matching TRBD1. The CDR3 consists of 13 residues. Germline assignment: CDR1 MNHNS and CDR2 SASEGT. V shed 8 bases, J shed 5 bases, and the junction held 8 bases outside the gene matches. The CDR3: CASFEDRAYGYTF. The CDR3 nucleotides are TGTGCCAGCTTCGAAGACAGGGCGTATGGCTACACCTTC.

This chain uses TRBV2 with TRBJ1-5, with TRBD1 as a possible D gene (5 bases). CDR3 length: 15 residues. V was trimmed by 3 bases and J by 1 base, leaving 10 bases between them. From germline, CDR1 is SNHLY and CDR2 FYNNEI. The CDR3 is CASSDGSGSNQPQHF. The CDR3 bases are TGTGCCAGCAGTGATGGGTCAGGGAGCAATCAGCCCCAGCATTTT.

The chain couples TRBV5-6 to TRBJ2-1, with 8 bases fitting TRBD1. Germline V gene sequence: CDR1 SGHDT, CDR2 YYEEEE. CDR3 length: 14 amino acids. The trim removed 2 bases at V and 5 bases at J, leaving 3 bases unmatched. CDR3 in DNA: TGTGCCAGCAGCTTTGGGACAGGCGACAATGAGCAGTTCTTC. It encodes CASSFGTGDNEQFF.

The sample holds one count of this clone. J is TRBJ1-6 and V is TRBV28; 8 bases line up with TRBD1. After removal of 7 bases from V and 8 bases from J, the junction contained 7 bases not matched to a gene. CDR3 length: 14 residues. Germline V gene data show CDR1 as MDHEN and CDR2 as SYDVKM. In DNA, the CDR3 is TGTGCCAGCACCAGGACAGGGACGTATTCACCCCTCCACTTT. This sequence encodes CASTRTGTYSPLHF.